This passage covers 23 T cell receptor beta chains from one sample sequenced in a study of response to subunit inactivated influenza vaccine. TCRdb reanalysed the RT-PCR reads using MiXCR and keeps one entry per CDR3 protein. This repertoire shows around 760,000 distinct CDR3 sequences, approximately 15% found once; its top ten account for 6.5% to 8.5%. The specimen comprised PBMCs from blood, sampled 14 to 15 days before vaccination. These receptors all stem from a man between 50 and 59 years old who received an inactivated influenza vaccine.

The table lists this clonotype with many counts. The CDR3 DNA follows: TGTGCCAGCAGTGAAGGTCAAATGTTGAATGAGCAGTTCTTC. It is translated as CASSEGQMLNEQFF. V usage is TRBV2 and J usage is TRBJ2-1, with D unclear. CDR3 length: 14 amino acids. Germline values: CDR1 SNHLY, CDR2 FYNNEI. V lost 1 base, J lost 7 bases, and 11 bases lay in between.

The chain joins TRBV7-6 to TRBJ2-7; 8 bases match TRBD2. The ends lost 5 bases at V and 0 bases at J; junction bases unmatched: 6. There are 15 residues in the CDR3. Germline V gene data show CDR1 as SGHVS and CDR2 as FNYEAQ. CDR3 loop: CASSPLGLDSYEQYF. In DNA form, the CDR3 reads TGTGCCAGCAGCCCACTGGGACTAGACTCCTACGAGCAGTACTTC.

V is TRBV20-1 and J is TRBJ2-2; 7 bases match TRBD2. The CDR3 runs to 16 residues. The V gene's germline CDR1 is DFQATT and CDR2 SNEGSKA (reference sequence). The ends lost 5 bases at V and 0 bases at J; junction bases unmatched: 9. The CDR3 coding sequence is TGCAGTGCTGGAAGTCCGGGAGGCGCGAACACCGGGGAGCTGTTTTTT. Translated: CSAGSPGGANTGELFF.

This chain links TRBV3-1 with TRBJ1-1; D remains unclear. The CDR3 spans 14 residues. Germline V lookup: CDR1 LGHDT, CDR2 YNNKEL (reference sequence). V lost 6 bases to trimming and J lost 5 bases, with 16 bases between them. CDR3 region: CASRRRGIRTEAFF. CDR3 DNA sequence: TGTGCCAGCAGACGGCGGGGAATTCGGACTGAAGCTTTCTTT.

This clonotype was counted ten times or more. The rearrangement uses TRBV4-3 and TRBJ1-6, with D hard to call. This CDR3 has 15 residues. From germline, CDR1 is LGHNA and CDR2 YSLEER. V was pared by 0 bases and J by 7 bases, with 10 bases between. The CDR3 coding sequence is TGCGCCAGCAGCCAAGATTATTTCGGAAATTCACCCCTCCACTTT. This translates into CASSQDYFGNSPLHF.

This clonotype was seen a handful of times. The CDR3 protein is CASSLESWSGEAKNIQYF. In DNA form, the CDR3 reads TGTGCCAGCAGCTTAGAATCGTGGTCCGGCGAAGCCAAAAACATTCAGTACTTC. The J gene is TRBJ2-4, the V gene TRBV11-2, with D unclear. CDR1 is SGHAT, CDR2 FQNNGV, per germline. V was cut by 0 bases and J by 0 bases, with 15 bases left in between. There are 18 residues in the CDR3.

The chain carries TRBV20-1 and TRBJ2-1; 8 nucleotides agree with TRBD1. Germline V gene lookup returns CDR1 DFQATT and CDR2 SNEGSKA (reference sequence). The CDR3 covers 12 residues. Unmatched junction bases numbered 0, after V lost 5 bases and J lost 3 bases. CDR3 sequence (DNA): TGCAGTGCTGGGACAGGCTACAATGAGCAGTTCTTC. Translation gives CSAGTGYNEQFF.

This clonotype showed up just a few times. DNA of the CDR3: TGCAGCGCCGGGACGAAAACTGAAGCTTTCTTT. This gives the protein CSAGTKTEAFF. The J gene is TRBJ1-1, the V gene TRBV29-1, with D possibly being TRBD1 (5 bases). V was trimmed by 7 bases and J by 5 bases, leaving 11 bases between them. The germline gives CDR1 SQVTM, CDR2 ANQGSEA. This CDR3 contains 11 residues.

This clonotype was seen more than once but under ten times. CDR3 sequence reads: CASSSSQQTQYF. CDR3 coding DNA: TGTGCCAGCAGCTCCTCACAACAGACCCAGTACTTC. This chain links TRBV7-2 with TRBJ2-5; D is uncertain. CDR3 length: 12 residues. From germline, CDR1 is SGHTA and CDR2 FQGNSA. V was trimmed by 4 bases and J by 6 bases, leaving 9 bases between them.

This clonotype was observed a few times. CDR3: CSARGDRRVGDTQYF. The CDR3 DNA follows: TGCAGTGCTAGGGGGGACAGGCGGGTAGGAGATACGCAGTATTTT. V is TRBV20-1 and J is TRBJ2-3, with 8 bases matching TRBD1. V shed 3 bases, J shed 5 bases, and the junction held 10 bases outside the gene matches. The CDR3 has 15 amino acids. Germline V lookup: CDR1 DFQATT, CDR2 SNEGSKA (reference sequence).

The chain employs TRBV20-1 and TRBJ2-3, with D tentatively TRBD2 (6 bases). Germline V gene lookup returns CDR1 DFQATT and CDR2 SNEGSKA (reference sequence). This CDR3 has 11 amino acids. The germline V and J ends were trimmed by 5 bases and 6 bases, with 9 bases remaining between them. The CDR3 region is CSALRGDTQYF. The CDR3 nucleotides are TGCAGTGCTTTACGGGGGGATACGCAGTATTTT.

CDR3 sequence reads: CASSLSPRIAGNTGELFF. The CDR3 region has the DNA TGTGCCAGCAGCCTCAGCCCACGAATAGCGGGTAACACCGGGGAGCTGTTTTTT. The chain combines TRBV7-3 with TRBJ2-2, with 7 bases lining up with TRBD2. Germline trimming cut 5 bases from V and 2 bases from J; bases unmatched to any gene: 14. The length of the CDR3 is 18 residues. CDR1 is SGHTA and CDR2 is FQGTGA in the germline V gene.

This chain links TRBV29-1 with TRBJ1-1, with a possible D match to TRBD1 (5 bases). The CDR3 length is 13 residues. Germline assignment: CDR1 SQVTM and CDR2 ANQGSEA. V was cut by 7 bases and J by 0 bases, with 12 bases left in between. The CDR3 DNA reads as TGCAGCGCCTTCGGACACCTGAACACTGAAGCTTTCTTT. This sequence encodes CSAFGHLNTEAFF. Looking up the rest from reference TRBV29-1 and TRBJ1-1 gives the full variable domain: SAVISQKPSRDICQRGTSLTIQCQVDSQVTMMFWYRQQPGQSLTLIATANQGSEATYESGFVIDKFPISRPNLTFSTLTVSNMSPEDSSIYLCSAFGHLNTEAFFGQGTRLTVV.

This clonotype was counted between two and nine times. CDR3 residues: CASSEHPGGANGYTF. DNA of the CDR3: TGTGCCAGCAGTGAACATCCAGGGGGCGCGAATGGCTACACCTTC. J is TRBJ1-2 and V is TRBV6-1; 8 bases agree with TRBD1. The CDR3 is 15 residues long. Germline CDR1 is MNHNS and CDR2 is SASEGT. V shed 2 bases, J shed 6 bases, and the junction held 8 bases outside the gene matches.

This clonotype was observed at least ten times. The gene calls are TRBV29-1 and TRBJ2-3; the match to TRBD2 covers 9 bases. The CDR3 has 16 residues. Losses at the gene ends were 0 bases for V and 4 bases for J; bases not matched to a gene: 8. Germline CDR1 and CDR2: SQVTM and ANQGSEA. The CDR3 protein is CSVEDQAGGLADTQYF. The CDR3 DNA is TGCAGCGTTGAAGACCAAGCGGGGGGTTTGGCAGATACGCAGTATTTT.

V usage is TRBV5-1 and J usage is TRBJ2-7, with 11 bases that match TRBD2. This CDR3 comprises 15 residues. Germline V gene lookup returns CDR1 SGHRS and CDR2 YFSETQ. The trim removed 6 bases at V and 3 bases at J, leaving 8 bases unmatched. The CDR3: CASTTLAGGRYEQYF. In nucleotides, the CDR3 is TGCGCCAGCACCACCCTAGCGGGAGGCCGCTACGAGCAGTACTTC.

The CDR3 loop reads CASRGTGLQYNEQFF. The CDR3 coding sequence is TGTGCCAGTAGGGGGACGGGACTCCAATACAATGAGCAGTTCTTC. The chain links TRBV19 to TRBJ2-1; a weak D match, TRBD2 (6 bases). This CDR3 has 15 residues. Trimming removed 6 bases from V and 4 bases from J, with 16 bases in between. CDR1 is LNHDA and CDR2 is SQIVND in the germline V gene (reference sequence).

This clonotype was counted between two and nine times. The chain has TRBV4-2 and TRBJ2-7; 7 nucleotides align to TRBD1. Germline CDR1 LGHNA, CDR2 YNFKEQ. V dropped 0 bases and J dropped 3; count of bases not matched to a gene: 2. CDR3 size: 14 residues. CDR3 in DNA: TGTGCCAGCAGCCAAGACGGGACAGACTACGAGCAGTACTTC. It specifies CASSQDGTDYEQYF.

This clonotype was found a few times. The chain links TRBV7-2 to TRBJ2-3, with a possible D match to TRBD1 (6 bases). Per the germline V gene, CDR1 is SGHTA and CDR2 is FQGNSA. The CDR3 sequence is 16 residues long. Trimming pared 3 bases from V and 6 bases from J, leaving 19 bases between. This CDR3 is CASSFSNREPLDTQYF. The CDR3 bases are TGTGCCAGCAGCTTCTCGAACAGGGAGCCCCTGGATACGCAGTATTTT. Using reference TRBV7-2 and TRBJ2-3 for the parts outside the CDR3, the full variable domain is GAGVSQSPSNKVTEKGKDVELRCDPISGHTALYWYRQSLGQGLEFLIYFQGNSAPDKSGLPSDRFSAERTGGSVSTLTIQRTQQEDSAVYLCASSFSNREPLDTQYFGPGTRLTVL.

The rearrangement uses TRBV30 and TRBJ1-5; 7 bases match TRBD1. The V gene end was trimmed by 4 bases and the J gene end by 4 bases; junction bases not matched to a gene: 1. CDR1 is GTSNPN and CDR2 is SVGIG in the germline V gene (reference sequence). The length of the CDR3 is 12 residues. In nucleotides, the CDR3 is TGTGCCTGGAACAGGGGTAATCAGCCCCAGCATTTT. This gives the protein CAWNRGNQPQHF.

As DNA, the CDR3 is TGTGCCAGCAGCTTCCTCAACGAGCAGTACTTC. It encodes CASSFLNEQYF. V is TRBV5-6 and J is TRBJ2-7; unclear D gene. Trimming took off 2 bases at V and 5 bases at J, with 5 bases between the two ends. Germline CDR1 and CDR2: SGHDT and YYEEEE. The CDR3 is 11 amino acids.

This clonotype was seen a handful of times. The chain uses TRBV6-2 or TRBV6-3 and TRBJ2-2; the D gene is possibly TRBD2 (5 bases). The V end was cut by 8 bases, the J end by 0 bases, with 13 bases between. CDR3 length equals 15 residues. The germline CDR1 and CDR2 sequences are MNHEY and SVGEGT. CDR3 coding DNA: TGTGCCAGCTACCCGATAGCGTCGAACACCGGGGAGCTGTTTTTT. The encoded protein is CASYPIASNTGELFF.

This clonotype was recorded many times. The chain joins TRBV29-1 to TRBJ2-7, with 9 bases lining up with TRBD2. The CDR3 length is 13 residues. J gave up 1 base and V 7 bases, and 5 bases lay outside the gene matches. Germline V gene data show CDR1 as SQVTM and CDR2 as ANQGSEA. CDR3 loop: CSALLAGSYEQYF. CDR3 DNA sequence: TGCAGCGCCCTTCTAGCGGGGTCCTACGAGCAGTACTTC.